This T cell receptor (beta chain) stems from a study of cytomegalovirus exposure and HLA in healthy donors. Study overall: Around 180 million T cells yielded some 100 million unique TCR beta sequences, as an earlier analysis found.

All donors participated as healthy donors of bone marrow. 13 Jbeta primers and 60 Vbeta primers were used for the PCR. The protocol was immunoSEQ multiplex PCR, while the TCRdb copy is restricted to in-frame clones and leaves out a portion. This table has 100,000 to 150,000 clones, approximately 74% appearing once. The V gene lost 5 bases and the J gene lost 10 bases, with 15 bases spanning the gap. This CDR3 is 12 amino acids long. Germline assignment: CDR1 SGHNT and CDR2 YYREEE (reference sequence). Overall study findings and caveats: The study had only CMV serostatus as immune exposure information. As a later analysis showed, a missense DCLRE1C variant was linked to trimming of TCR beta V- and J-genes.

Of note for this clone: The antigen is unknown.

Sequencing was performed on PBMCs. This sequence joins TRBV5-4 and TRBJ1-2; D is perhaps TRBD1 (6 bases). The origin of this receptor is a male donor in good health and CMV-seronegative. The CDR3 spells CASSQTDRYYTF. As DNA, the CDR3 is TGTGCCAGCAGTCAAACCGACAGGTACTACACCTTC.